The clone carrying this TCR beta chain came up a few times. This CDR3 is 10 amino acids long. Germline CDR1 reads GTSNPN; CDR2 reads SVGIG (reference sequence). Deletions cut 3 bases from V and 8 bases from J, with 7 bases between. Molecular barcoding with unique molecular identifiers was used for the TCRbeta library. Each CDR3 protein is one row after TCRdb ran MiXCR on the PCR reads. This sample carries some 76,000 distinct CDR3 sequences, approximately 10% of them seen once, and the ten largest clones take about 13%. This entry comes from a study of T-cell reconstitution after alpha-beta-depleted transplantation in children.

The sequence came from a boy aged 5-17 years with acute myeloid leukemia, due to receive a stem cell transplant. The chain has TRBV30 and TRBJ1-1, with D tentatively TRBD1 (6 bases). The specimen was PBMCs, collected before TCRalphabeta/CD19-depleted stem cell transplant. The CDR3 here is CAWSDREAFF. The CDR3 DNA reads TGTGCCTGGAGCGACAGGGAAGCTTTCTTT.